This T cell receptor beta chain was recorded in a study of cytomegalovirus exposure and HLA in healthy donors. Vbeta (60) and Jbeta (13) primers were used in the PCR. Method: immunoSEQ multiplex PCR; TCRdb's copy keeps in-frame clones and lacks some. The profile shows about 180,000 clones, roughly 80% of them singletons. Germline V CDR1 and CDR2: MDHEN, SYDVKM. The V and J ends lost 5 bases and 0 bases, in that order; junction bases with no gene match: 10. The CDR3 length is 19 residues. This TCR was recovered from a woman in her forties or fifties in good health and CMV-seronegative. Sequencing input: PBMCs. The gene calls are TRBV28 and TRBJ2-6, with 10 bases lining up with TRBD1. CDR3 sequence (DNA): TGTGCCAGCAGTCCCTTATGGGGACAGGGGAACTCTGGGGCCAACGTCCTGACTTTC. Its protein product is CASSPLWGQGNSGANVLTF.